Shown below are 21 T cell receptor beta chains from a single sample sequenced in a study of T cell responses to AZD1222 COVID-19 vaccine. Sequencing was performed with immunoSEQ multiplex PCR; in TCRdb, only in-frame clones are kept and a portion is missing. The data show nearly 110,000 clones, 92% seen once. This material consisted of peripheral blood, taken 28 days after the second AZD1222 dose. The origin of the receptors is an adult who received the AZD1222 COVID-19 vaccine.

This clone has only one observation. V usage is TRBV10-3 and J usage is TRBJ2-3, with 11 bases matching TRBD1. The germline V gene encodes CDR1 ENHRY and CDR2 SYGVKD. The ends lost 3 bases at V and 3 bases at J; junction bases unmatched: 5. The CDR3 has 16 residues. The CDR3 is CAISDVGQGVTDTQYF. The DNA of the CDR3 is TGTGCCATCAGTGATGTGGGACAGGGGGTTACAGATACGCAGTATTTT.

The chain has TRBV7-2 and TRBJ2-1; tentative D call: TRBD2 (7 bases). The V end lost 8 bases, the J end lost 8 bases, and 25 bases lay between the germline ends. The CDR3 totals 16 residues. Per the germline V gene, CDR1 is SGHTA and CDR2 is FQGNSA. The CDR3 DNA follows: TGTGCCAGCGCTGGGGAGGGGGTATGGGGAGGAGATGAGCAGTTCTTC. Amino acids: CASAGEGVWGGDEQFF.

The rearrangement links TRBV30 to TRBJ1-6; the match to TRBD1 covers 8 bases. The CDR3 spans 13 residues. Germline values: CDR1 GTSNPN, CDR2 SVGIG (reference sequence). After removal of 5 bases from V and 9 bases from J, the junction contained 6 bases not matched to a gene. The DNA of the CDR3 is TGTGCCTGGTCGACAGGGGTGCGTTCACCCCTCCACTTT. Translation: CAWSTGVRSPLHF. The variable domain in full, with the rest retrieved from reference TRBV30 and TRBJ1-6, is SQTIHQWPATLVQPVGSPLSLECTVEGTSNPNLYWYRQAAGRGLQLLFYSVGIGQISSEVPQNLSASRPQDRQFILSSKKLLLSDSGFYLCAWSTGVRSPLHFGNGTRLTVT.

This chain uses TRBV3-1 (or the pseudogene TRBV3-2) with TRBJ1-5; D gene unclear. Between the trimmed V and J ends, which lost 1 base and 4 bases, there was a span of 5 bases. In germline, CDR1 is LGHDT, CDR2 YNNKEL (reference sequence). The CDR3 covers 13 residues. CDR3 DNA: TGTGCCAGCAGCCAAGGAGGGAATCAGCCCCAGCATTTT. Its translation is CASSQGGNQPQHF.

The rearrangement joins TRBV19 to TRBJ1-5; D not certain. The CDR3 has 15 residues. V was clipped by 3 bases and J by 2 bases, with 11 bases between them. CDR1 and CDR2 from the germline V gene are LNHDA and SQIVND (reference sequence). The CDR3 DNA reads as TGTGCCAGTAGTATGGCGGTCGAAGGCAATCAGCCCCAGCATTTT. It codes for CASSMAVEGNQPQHF.

The J gene is TRBJ1-6, the V gene TRBV5-6, with 7 bases that match TRBD1. CDR1 and CDR2 (germline): SGHDT, YYEEEE. Losses at the gene ends were 3 bases for V and 4 bases for J; bases not matched to a gene: 1. The CDR3 is 14 amino acids. The CDR3 region is CASSSGQYNSPLHF. The CDR3 nucleotides read TGTGCCAGCAGCTCGGGACAGTATAATTCACCCCTCCACTTT.

This clone was recorded only once. This chain links TRBV19 with TRBJ1-2; D ambiguous. CDR1 is LNHDA, CDR2 SQIVND, per germline (reference sequence). The CDR3 is 13 residues long. Trimming removed 4 bases at V and 4 bases at J, with 10 bases between. CDR3 residues: CASSSIPPYGYTF. The CDR3 DNA follows: TGTGCCAGTAGTAGTATCCCTCCCTATGGCTACACCTTC.

V is TRBV7-3 and J is TRBJ1-1; no definite D call. Trimming shortened V by 2 bases and J by 3 bases, and 7 bases separated the two germline ends. Germline V gene sequence: CDR1 SGHTA, CDR2 FQGTGA. The CDR3 runs 13 residues. The CDR3 DNA reads TGTGCCAGCAGCTTACTGGCTGACACTGAAGCTTTCTTT. It codes for CASSLLADTEAFF. Complete variable domain (other parts from reference TRBV7-3 and TRBJ1-1): GAGVSQTPSNKVTEKGKYVELRCDPISGHTALYWYRQSLGQGPEFLIYFQGTGAADDSGLPNDRFFAVRPEGSVSTLKIQRTERGDSAVYLCASSLLADTEAFFGQGTRLTVV.

The chain has TRBV10-3 and TRBJ2-7, with D possibly being TRBD1 or TRBD2 (5 bases each). Germline-derived CDR1 and CDR2 are ENHRY and SYGVKD. V lost 5 bases, J lost 5 bases, and 10 bases lay in between. The CDR3 contains 12 residues. CDR3 loop: CAISRDRHEQYF. The CDR3 nucleotides read TGTGCCATCAGTCGGGACCGACACGAGCAGTACTTC.

V gene TRBV27 combines with J gene TRBJ1-2; TRBD1 agrees at 9 bases. Trimming cost V 3 bases and J 0 bases; bases outside gene matches: 5. The CDR3 spans 16 residues. CDR1 MNHEY and CDR2 SMNVEV come from the germline V gene (reference sequence). The CDR3 sequence is CASSFRGTGTNYGYTF. Written as DNA, the CDR3 is TGTGCCAGCAGTTTCCGTGGGACAGGGACTAACTATGGCTACACCTTC.

The chain joins TRBV28 to TRBJ1-1; 7 positions agree with TRBD1. This CDR3 contains 12 residues. V shed 10 bases, J shed 5 bases, and the junction held 7 bases outside the gene matches. Germline V CDR1 and CDR2: MDHEN, SYDVKM. The CDR3 coding sequence is TGTGCCACCAGACAGGGCGGAACTGAAGCTTTCTTT. It yields the protein CATRQGGTEAFF.

The chain employs TRBV6-2 or TRBV6-3 and TRBJ2-1, with a tentative D call TRBD1 (7 bases). The CDR3 covers 18 residues. Between the trimmed V and J ends, which lost 0 bases and 1 base, there was a span of 16 bases. The germline CDR1 and CDR2 sequences are MNHEY and SVGEGT. In DNA form, the CDR3 reads TGTGCCAGCAGTTACTCTCCGGGAGACAGGGTATCCTACAATGAGCAGTTCTTC. Residues: CASSYSPGDRVSYNEQFF.

The chain combines TRBV28 with TRBJ1-2; possible D gene TRBD1, 6 bases. CDR1 and CDR2 from the germline V gene are MDHEN and SYDVKM. The CDR3 is made up of 15 amino acids. Deletions cut 11 bases from V and 0 bases from J, with 19 bases between. The CDR3 region has the DNA TGTGCCGGCGGGGGGGGCGAGGGTTCTAACTATGGCTACACCTTC. It translates to CAGGGGEGSNYGYTF.

V gene TRBV27 combines with J gene TRBJ1-3; no firm D call. V was pared by 3 bases and J by 2 bases, with 5 bases between. Looked up from germline, CDR1 is MNHEY and CDR2 is SMNVEV (reference sequence). The CDR3 totals 13 residues. CDR3 protein: CASSFRAGNTIYF. For the CDR3, the DNA is TGTGCCAGCAGTTTTAGGGCTGGAAACACCATATATTTT.

The chain is built from TRBV29-1 and TRBJ2-1; TRBD1 or TRBD2 may be the D gene (5 bases each). The V gene's germline CDR1 is SQVTM and CDR2 ANQGSEA. The CDR3 runs to 13 residues. V was trimmed by 8 bases and J by 0 bases, leaving 11 bases between them. The CDR3 DNA reads TGCAGCTTTAGGGACGGCTCCTACAATGAGCAGTTCTTC. Amino acids: CSFRDGSYNEQFF.

The V call is TRBV3-1 (or the pseudogene TRBV3-2), the J call TRBJ2-7; TRBD1 or TRBD2 may be the D gene (5 bases each). CDR1 is LGHDT, CDR2 YNNKEL, per germline (reference sequence). The ends were cut back, 10 bases at V and 3 bases at J, with 16 bases in the middle. The CDR3 has 13 amino acids. In DNA form, the CDR3 reads TGTGCCACATCGACGGGACCTTTCTACGAGCAGTACTTC. This encodes CATSTGPFYEQYF.

The chain carries TRBV4-2 and TRBJ2-1; 12 bases are a match to TRBD2. The germline gives CDR1 LGHNA, CDR2 YNFKEQ. V lost 1 base to trimming and J lost 8 bases; unmatched junction nucleotides: 9. CDR3 length: 17 residues. CDR3 sequence: CASSQVRASGRADEQFF. CDR3 DNA sequence: TGTGCCAGCAGCCAAGTTCGTGCTAGCGGGAGGGCCGATGAGCAGTTCTTC.

V gene TRBV6-1 combines with J gene TRBJ2-6; perhaps TRBD1 as D (6 bases). V dropped 2 bases and J dropped 0 bases, with 8 bases sitting between them. From germline, CDR1 is MNHNS and CDR2 SASEGT. The CDR3 length is 16 residues. In DNA form, the CDR3 reads TGTGCCAGCAGTGAACCCAGGGGCTCTGGGGCCAACGTCCTGACTTTC. Protein product: CASSEPRGSGANVLTF.

The V and J genes are TRBV12-5 and TRBJ2-7; the match to TRBD1 covers 7 bases. Germline CDR1 reads LGHNT; CDR2 reads FRNRAP. CDR3 size: 13 residues. The V and J ends lost 6 bases and 2 bases, in that order; junction bases with no gene match: 4. Written as DNA, the CDR3 is TGTGCTAGTGGACCAACAGGGGCCTACGAGCAGTACTTC. Protein sequence: CASGPTGAYEQYF.

The chain joins TRBV5-1 to TRBJ1-2; D not resolved. CDR1 is SGHRS and CDR2 is YFSETQ in the germline V gene. V was trimmed by 0 bases and J by 7 bases, leaving 16 bases between them. The CDR3 runs 15 residues. Here the CDR3 reads CASSLDPSNSSGYTF. The CDR3 DNA sequence: TGCGCCAGCAGCTTGGATCCGTCCAACTCCTCTGGCTACACCTTC.

This chain joins TRBV2 and TRBJ1-2; D uncertain. Trimming cost V 11 bases and J 8 bases, with 15 bases left between them. This CDR3 spans 11 amino acids. CDR1 and CDR2 (germline): SNHLY, FYNNEI. The CDR3 DNA follows: TGTGCCTCAAGGACGCTGGGAGGCTACACCTTC. It codes for CASRTLGGYTF.